This TCR beta chain was documented in a study of CD8+CD57+ T cells in acquired aplastic anemia. Study in general: The DNA of sorted CD4+ and CD8+ cells averaged approximately 3.4 ug.

Patients selected for sequencing had displayed CD8+CD57+ cell expansion by flow cytometry. This CDR3 is 14 amino acids long. CDR1 is SGHTA, CDR2 FQGNSA, per germline. V was cut by 4 bases and J by 7 bases, with 16 bases left in between. CDR3 and TCR beta VDJ profiling relied on genomic DNA as the template. From the reads, TCRdb called clonotypes with MiXCR, one entry per CDR3 protein. Among 130,000 or so distinct CDR3 sequences, about 40% were seen once, and the ten largest hold approximately 2.6%. Sample: sorted CD4+, CD8+, or CD8+CD57+ T cells (not recorded which) from PBMCs. The chain employs TRBV7-2 and TRBJ2-5; D unresolved. This receptor was taken from a human donor with aplastic anemia. CDR3 bases: TGTGCCAGCAGCTCCCAAATTATAGAAGGGACCCAGTACTTC. This translates into CASSSQIIEGTQYF.